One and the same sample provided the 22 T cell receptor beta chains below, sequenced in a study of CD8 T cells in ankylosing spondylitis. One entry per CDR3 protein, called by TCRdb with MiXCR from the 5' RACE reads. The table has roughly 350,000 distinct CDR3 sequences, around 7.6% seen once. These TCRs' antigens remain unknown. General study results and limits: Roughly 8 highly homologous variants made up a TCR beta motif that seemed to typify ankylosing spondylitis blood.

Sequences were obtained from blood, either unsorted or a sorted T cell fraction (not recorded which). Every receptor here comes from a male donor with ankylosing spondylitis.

In nucleotides, the CDR3 is TGTGCCAGCAGTGCGGGGATAAGCTCCTACGAGCAGTACTTC. Amino acids: CASSAGISSYEQYF. The chain recombines TRBV2 with TRBJ2-7; perhaps TRBD2 as D (5 bases). V gave up 4 bases and J gave up 0 bases, with 10 bases separating them. The CDR3 extends over 14 amino acids. Germline CDR1 and CDR2: SNHLY and FYNNEI.

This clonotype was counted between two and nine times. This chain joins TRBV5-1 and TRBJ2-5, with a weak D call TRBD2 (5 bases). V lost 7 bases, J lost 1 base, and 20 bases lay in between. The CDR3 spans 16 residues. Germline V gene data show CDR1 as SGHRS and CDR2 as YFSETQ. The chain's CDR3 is CASGPGNIAIQETQYF. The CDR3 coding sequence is TGCGCCAGCGGCCCCGGGAACATCGCGATCCAAGAGACCCAGTACTTC.

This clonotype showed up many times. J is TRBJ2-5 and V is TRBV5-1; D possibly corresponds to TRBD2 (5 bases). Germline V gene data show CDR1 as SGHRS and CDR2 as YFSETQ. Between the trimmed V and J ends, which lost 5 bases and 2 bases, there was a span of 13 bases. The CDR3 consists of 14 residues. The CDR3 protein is CASRFAGPQETQYF. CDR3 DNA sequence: TGCGCCAGCAGGTTCGCGGGCCCTCAAGAGACCCAGTACTTC. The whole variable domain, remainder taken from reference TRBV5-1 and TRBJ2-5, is KAGVTQTPRYLIKTRGQQVTLSCSPISGHRSVSWYQQTPGQGLQFLFEYFSETQRNKGNFPGRFSGRQFSNSRSEMNVSTLELGDSALYLCASRFAGPQETQYFGPGTRLLVL.

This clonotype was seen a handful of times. CDR3 protein: CASSLGLVQYF. CDR3 in DNA: TGTGCCAGCAGTTTAGGACTAGTACAGTACTTC. The chain has TRBV12-3 or TRBV12-4 and TRBJ2-4, with D possibly TRBD2 on 6 matching bases. This CDR3 is 11 amino acids long. Trimming stripped 1 base from V and 13 bases from J, with 8 bases between.

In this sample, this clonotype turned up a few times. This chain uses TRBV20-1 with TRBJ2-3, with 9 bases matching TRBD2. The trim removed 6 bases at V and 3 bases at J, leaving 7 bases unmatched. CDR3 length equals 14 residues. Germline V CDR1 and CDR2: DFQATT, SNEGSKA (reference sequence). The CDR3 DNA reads TGCAGTGCCCAGAGGCGGGAGGGAACAGATACGCAGTATTTT. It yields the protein CSAQRREGTDTQYF.

CDR3 nucleotide sequence: TGTGCCAGCAGTTCCGCTGGGTTGGATCAGCCCCAGCATTTT. Translated, it gives CASSSAGLDQPQHF. The rearrangement joins TRBV27 to TRBJ1-5; D remains ambiguous. This CDR3 has 14 residues. Trimming left V 4 bases short and J 5 bases short, with 12 bases between. In germline, CDR1 is MNHEY, CDR2 SMNVEV (reference sequence).

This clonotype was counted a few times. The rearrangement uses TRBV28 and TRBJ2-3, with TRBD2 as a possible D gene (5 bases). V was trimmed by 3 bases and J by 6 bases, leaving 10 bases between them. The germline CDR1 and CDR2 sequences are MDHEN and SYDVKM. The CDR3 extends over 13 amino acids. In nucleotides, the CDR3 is TGTGCCAGCAGTTTGAGGGCCAGGGATACGCAGTATTTT. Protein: CASSLRARDTQYF. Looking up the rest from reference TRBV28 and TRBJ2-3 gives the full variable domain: DVKVTQSSRYLVKRTGEKVFLECVQDMDHENMFWYRQDPGLGLRLIYFSYDVKMKEKGDIPEGYSVSREKKERFSLILESASTNQTSMYLCASSLRARDTQYFGPGTRLTVL.

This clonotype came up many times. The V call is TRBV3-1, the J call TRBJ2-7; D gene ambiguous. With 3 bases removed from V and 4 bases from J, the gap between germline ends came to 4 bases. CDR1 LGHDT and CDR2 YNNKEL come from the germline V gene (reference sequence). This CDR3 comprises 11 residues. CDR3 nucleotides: TGTGCCAGCAGCCAGCGGTACGAGCAGTACTTC. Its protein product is CASSQRYEQYF.

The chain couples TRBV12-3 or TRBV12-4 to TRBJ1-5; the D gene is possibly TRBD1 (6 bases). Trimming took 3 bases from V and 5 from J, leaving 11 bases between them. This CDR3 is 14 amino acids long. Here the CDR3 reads CASSLDRGDQPQHF. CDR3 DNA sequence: TGTGCCAGCAGTTTGGACAGAGGCGATCAGCCCCAGCATTTT.

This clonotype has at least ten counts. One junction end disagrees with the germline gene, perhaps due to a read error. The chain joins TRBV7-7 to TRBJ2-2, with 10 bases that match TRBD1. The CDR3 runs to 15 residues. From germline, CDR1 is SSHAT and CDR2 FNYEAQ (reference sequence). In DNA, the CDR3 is TGTGCTAGCAGCTCCCGGGACAGGGGCACCGGGGAGCTGTTTTTT. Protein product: CASSSRDRGTGELFF.

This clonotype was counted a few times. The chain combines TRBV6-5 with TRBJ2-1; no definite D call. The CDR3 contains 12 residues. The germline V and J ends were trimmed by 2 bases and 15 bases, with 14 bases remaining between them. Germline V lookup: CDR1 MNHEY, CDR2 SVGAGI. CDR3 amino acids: CASSYDSRNRFF. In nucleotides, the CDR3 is TGTGCCAGCAGTTACGACTCTAGGAATCGGTTCTTC.

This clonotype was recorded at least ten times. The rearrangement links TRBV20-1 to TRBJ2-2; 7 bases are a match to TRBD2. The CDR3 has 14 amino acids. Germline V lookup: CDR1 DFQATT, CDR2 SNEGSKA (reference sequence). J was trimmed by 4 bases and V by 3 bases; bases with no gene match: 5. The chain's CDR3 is CSASPTSSTGELFF. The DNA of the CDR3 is TGCAGTGCTAGCCCGACTAGCTCCACCGGGGAGCTGTTTTTT.

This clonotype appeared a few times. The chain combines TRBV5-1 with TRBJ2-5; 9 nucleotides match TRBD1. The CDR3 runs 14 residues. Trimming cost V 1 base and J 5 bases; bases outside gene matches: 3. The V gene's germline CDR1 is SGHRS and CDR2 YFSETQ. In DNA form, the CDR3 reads TGCGCCAGCAGCTTGACAGGGGGCTCGGAGACCCAGTACTTC. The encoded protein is CASSLTGGSETQYF. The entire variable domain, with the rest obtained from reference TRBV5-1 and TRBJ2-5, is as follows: KAGVTQTPRYLIKTRGQQVTLSCSPISGHRSVSWYQQTPGQGLQFLFEYFSETQRNKGNFPGRFSGRQFSNSRSEMNVSTLELGDSALYLCASSLTGGSETQYFGPGTRLLVL.

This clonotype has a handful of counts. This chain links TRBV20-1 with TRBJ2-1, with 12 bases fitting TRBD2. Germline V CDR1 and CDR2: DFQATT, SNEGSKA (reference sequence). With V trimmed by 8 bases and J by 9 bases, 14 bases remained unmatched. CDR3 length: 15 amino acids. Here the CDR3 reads CSPESGLAGTGEQFF. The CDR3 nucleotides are TGCAGTCCAGAGAGCGGACTAGCGGGGACGGGTGAGCAGTTCTTC.

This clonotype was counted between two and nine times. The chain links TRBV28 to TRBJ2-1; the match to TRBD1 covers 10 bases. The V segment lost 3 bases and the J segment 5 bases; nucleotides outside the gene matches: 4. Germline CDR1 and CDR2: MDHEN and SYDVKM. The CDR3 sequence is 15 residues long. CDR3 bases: TGTGCCAGCAGTTTCACCGGGACAGGGGACAATGAGCAGTTCTTC. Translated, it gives CASSFTGTGDNEQFF. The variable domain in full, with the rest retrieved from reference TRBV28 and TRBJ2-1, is DVKVTQSSRYLVKRTGEKVFLECVQDMDHENMFWYRQDPGLGLRLIYFSYDVKMKEKGDIPEGYSVSREKKERFSLILESASTNQTSMYLCASSFTGTGDNEQFFGPGTRLTVL.

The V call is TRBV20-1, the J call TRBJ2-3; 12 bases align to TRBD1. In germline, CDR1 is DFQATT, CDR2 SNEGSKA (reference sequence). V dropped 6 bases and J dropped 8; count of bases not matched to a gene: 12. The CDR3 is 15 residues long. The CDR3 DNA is TGCAGTGCACAACCCGGGACAGGGGGCGATGGTACGCAGTATTTT. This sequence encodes CSAQPGTGGDGTQYF.

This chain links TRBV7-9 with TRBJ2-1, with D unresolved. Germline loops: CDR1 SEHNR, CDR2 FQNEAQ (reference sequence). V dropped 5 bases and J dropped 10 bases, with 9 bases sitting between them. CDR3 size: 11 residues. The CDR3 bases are TGTGCCAGCAGCCCCGCCCGGGAGCAGTTCTTC. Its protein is CASSPAREQFF.

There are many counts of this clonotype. CDR3 protein: CASHPGPLGGYTF. CDR3 nucleotides: TGTGCCAGCCACCCCGGGCCCCTGGGTGGCTACACCTTC. The chain carries TRBV27 and TRBJ1-2; D not resolved. The V and J ends lost 8 bases and 7 bases respectively, with 17 bases between them. The length of the CDR3 is 13 residues. Per germline, CDR1 MNHEY and CDR2 SMNVEV (reference sequence).

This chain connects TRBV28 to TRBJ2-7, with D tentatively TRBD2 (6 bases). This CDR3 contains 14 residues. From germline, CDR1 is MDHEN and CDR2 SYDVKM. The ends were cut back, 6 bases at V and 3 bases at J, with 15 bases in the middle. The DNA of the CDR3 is TGTGCCAGCAGCCCTCCGGGACTCCTCTACGAGCAGTACTTC. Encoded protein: CASSPPGLLYEQYF. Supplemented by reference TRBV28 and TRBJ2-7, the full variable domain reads DVKVTQSSRYLVKRTGEKVFLECVQDMDHENMFWYRQDPGLGLRLIYFSYDVKMKEKGDIPEGYSVSREKKERFSLILESASTNQTSMYLCASSPPGLLYEQYFGPGTRLTVT.

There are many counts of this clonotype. CDR3 DNA sequence: TGCGCCAGCAGCTTGGATCTGGGCCCCTACGAGCAGTACTTC. This gives the protein CASSLDLGPYEQYF. The V call is TRBV5-1, the J call TRBJ2-7; D not certain. The germline V gene encodes CDR1 SGHRS and CDR2 YFSETQ. Trimming left V 0 bases short and J 2 bases short, with 9 bases between. The CDR3 sequence is 14 residues long. Based on the CDR3 plus reference TRBV5-1 and TRBJ2-7, the full variable domain is KAGVTQTPRYLIKTRGQQVTLSCSPISGHRSVSWYQQTPGQGLQFLFEYFSETQRNKGNFPGRFSGRQFSNSRSEMNVSTLELGDSALYLCASSLDLGPYEQYFGPGTRLTVT.

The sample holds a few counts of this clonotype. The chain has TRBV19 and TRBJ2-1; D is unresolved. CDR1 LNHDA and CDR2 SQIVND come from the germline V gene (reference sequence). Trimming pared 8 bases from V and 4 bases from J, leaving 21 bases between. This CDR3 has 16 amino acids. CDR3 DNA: TGTGCCAGTCGGTCCGAATCAGGAACATCGTACAATGAGCAGTTCTTC. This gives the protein CASRSESGTSYNEQFF.

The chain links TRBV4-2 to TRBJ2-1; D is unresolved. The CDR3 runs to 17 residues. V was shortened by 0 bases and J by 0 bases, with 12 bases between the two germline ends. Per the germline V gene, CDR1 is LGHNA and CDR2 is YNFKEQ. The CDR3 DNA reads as TGTGCCAGCAGCCAAGAATACCTGGGCTACTCCTACAATGAGCAGTTCTTC. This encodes CASSQEYLGYSYNEQFF.